Each of the 32 T cell receptor beta chains below was sequenced from the same sample in a study of cytomegalovirus exposure and HLA in healthy donors. The study ran its PCR with 60 Vbeta and 13 Jbeta primers. TCRdb's table, derived via immunoSEQ multiplex PCR, lists solely in-frame clones and lacks some. The sample has about 140,000 clones; about 74% are singletons. Source material: PBMCs. These receptor sequences come from a man younger than 40 in good health and CMV-seronegative.

The rearrangement uses TRBV5-6 and TRBJ2-7, with D tentatively TRBD2 (7 bases). Per germline, CDR1 SGHDT and CDR2 YYEEEE. This CDR3 region has 16 residues. Trimming cost V 3 bases and J 3 bases, with 19 bases left between them. As DNA, the CDR3 is TGTGCCAGCAGCTACCCAGTTGGGGGGGCGATCTACGAGCAGTACTTC. Translation gives CASSYPVGGAIYEQYF.

In this sample, this clone turned up once. The chain couples TRBV14 to TRBJ1-3; no definite D call. V was trimmed by 3 bases and J by 8 bases, leaving 8 bases between them. This CDR3 spans 12 amino acids. Looked up from germline, CDR1 is SGHDN and CDR2 is FVKESK. Written as DNA, the CDR3 is TGTGCCAGCAGCCAGTCAGGCTACACCATATATTTT. Its protein product is CASSQSGYTIYF.

The V gene is TRBV29-1, the J gene TRBJ2-1, with D perhaps TRBD2 (6 bases). CDR3 length: 13 residues. Germline V gene sequence: CDR1 SQVTM, CDR2 ANQGSEA. V was cut by 4 bases and J by 4 bases, with 11 bases left in between. This CDR3 reads CSVGRDDYNEQFF. CDR3 DNA: TGCAGCGTTGGGCGGGACGATTACAATGAGCAGTTCTTC.

This clone was counted a few times. The chain is built from TRBV9 and TRBJ2-3; D is possibly TRBD2 (6 bases). Germline CDR1 and CDR2: SGDLS and YYNGEE. V lost 3 bases, J lost 2 bases, and 19 bases lay in between. CDR3 size: 17 residues. The CDR3 spells CASSAGTWEPDTDTQYF. CDR3 sequence (DNA): TGTGCCAGCAGCGCCGGGACTTGGGAACCGGACACAGATACGCAGTATTTT.

This chain connects TRBV2 to TRBJ2-2, with 10 bases that match TRBD2. This CDR3 contains 15 residues. Unmatched junction bases numbered 7, after V lost 7 bases and J lost 5 bases. The germline V gene encodes CDR1 SNHLY and CDR2 FYNNEI. The CDR3 DNA reads TGTGCCAGCATGGGGAGAGCGGGAGGGACCGGGGAGCTGTTTTTT. This encodes CASMGRAGGTGELFF.

This clone was seen only once. V gene TRBV10-1 combines with J gene TRBJ2-3; 7 positions match TRBD2. This CDR3 is built from 15 residues. V lost 4 bases, J lost 2 bases, and 6 bases stayed unmatched. CDR1 and CDR2 from the germline V gene are WNHNN and SYGVQD (reference sequence). In DNA, the CDR3 is TGCGCCAGCAGTGGTACTAGCGCGAACACAGATACGCAGTATTTT. Amino acid sequence: CASSGTSANTDTQYF.

The rearrangement links TRBV9 to TRBJ1-2; a possible D gene is TRBD1 (5 bases). Trimming stripped 3 bases from V and 2 bases from J, with 14 bases between. Germline CDR1 SGDLS, CDR2 YYNGEE. The CDR3 covers 15 residues. CDR3 sequence reads: CASSDPGLINYGYTF. CDR3 bases: TGTGCCAGCAGCGACCCGGGACTAATAAACTATGGCTACACCTTC.

This clone was counted between two and nine times. The CDR3, as DNA: TGTGCCAGCAGTGACGCCGGGACAGGGAAATACAATGAGCAGTTCTTC. Its translation is CASSDAGTGKYNEQFF. This chain connects TRBV6-1 to TRBJ2-1; 9 bases fit TRBD1. The CDR3 has 16 residues. With 3 bases clipped from V and 4 bases from J, the junction kept 7 bases outside the gene matches. Germline V gene sequence: CDR1 MNHNS, CDR2 SASEGT.

The V and J genes are TRBV5-1 and TRBJ2-7; perhaps TRBD1 as D (6 bases). This CDR3 has 14 residues. Trimming pared 0 bases from V and 0 bases from J, leaving 7 bases between. Germline values: CDR1 SGHRS, CDR2 YFSETQ. The CDR3 spells CASSLDRDSYEQYF. The CDR3 region has the DNA TGCGCCAGCAGCTTGGACAGGGACTCCTACGAGCAGTACTTC.

The chain combines TRBV2 with TRBJ2-2; perhaps TRBD1 as D (6 bases). In germline, CDR1 is SNHLY, CDR2 FYNNEI. This CDR3 is built from 15 residues. V was cut by 4 bases and J by 1 base, with 10 bases left in between. Written as DNA, the CDR3 is TGTGCCAGCAGTGTGCAGGGGAGGAACACCGGGGAGCTGTTTTTT. Amino acids: CASSVQGRNTGELFF.

This clone came up a few times. The V and J genes are TRBV27 and TRBJ2-1; 14 bases match TRBD2. The germline V gene has CDR1 MNHEY and CDR2 SMNVEV (reference sequence). V lost 5 bases and J lost 7; bases outside the gene matches: 7. This CDR3 contains 16 residues. CDR3 sequence: CASSLRTSGRRNEQFF. CDR3 coding DNA: TGTGCCAGCAGTCTCCGGACTAGCGGGAGGCGGAATGAGCAGTTCTTC.

This clone was found once. V usage is TRBV6-5 and J usage is TRBJ1-1; tentatively, D is TRBD1 (6 bases). With 5 bases removed from V and 5 bases from J, the gap between germline ends came to 12 bases. CDR1 and CDR2 (germline): MNHEY, SVGAGI. The CDR3 has 13 amino acids. CDR3 protein: CASSTGMGTEAFF. The CDR3 DNA sequence: TGTGCCAGCAGTACAGGGATGGGTACTGAAGCTTTCTTT.

The chain combines TRBV30 with TRBJ2-7; D gene uncertain. Between the trimmed V and J ends, which lost 3 bases and 0 bases, there was a span of 6 bases. CDR1 is GTSNPN and CDR2 is SVGIG in the germline V gene (reference sequence). There are 12 residues in the CDR3. CDR3 protein: CAWSAYSYEQYF. DNA of the CDR3: TGTGCCTGGAGCGCCTACTCCTACGAGCAGTACTTC.

There are a few counts of this clone. V is TRBV27 and J is TRBJ2-1; 7 bases line up with TRBD2. The CDR3 length is 15 residues. Germline V gives CDR1 MNHEY, CDR2 SMNVEV (reference sequence). V shed 4 bases, J shed 4 bases, and the junction held 7 bases outside the gene matches. This chain's CDR3 is CASSSRWEGYNEQFF. The CDR3 DNA reads as TGTGCCAGCAGTTCCCGGTGGGAGGGATACAATGAGCAGTTCTTC.

This chain links TRBV6-5 with TRBJ2-3, with 8 bases aligning to TRBD1. The J segment lost 3 bases and the V segment lost 2 bases, leaving 7 bases of the junction unmatched. The CDR3 runs 16 residues. Germline values: CDR1 MNHEY, CDR2 SVGAGI. CDR3 bases: TGTGCCAGCAGTTACGACGCAGGGGGCGCGACAGATACGCAGTATTTT. Its translation: CASSYDAGGATDTQYF.

The chain employs TRBV5-4 and TRBJ2-1, with 10 bases matching TRBD2. The germline CDR1 and CDR2 sequences are SGHNT and YYREEE (reference sequence). This CDR3 has 16 amino acids. With V trimmed by 0 bases and J by 7 bases, 7 bases remained unmatched. The CDR3 loop is CASSLGPSSGSNEQFF. The CDR3 DNA sequence: TGTGCCAGCAGCTTGGGGCCATCTAGCGGGAGTAATGAGCAGTTCTTC.

This clone was picked up a small number of times. This chain links TRBV2 with TRBJ2-7; 10 positions agree with TRBD1. The V and J ends lost 0 bases and 12 bases, in that order; junction bases with no gene match: 5. The CDR3 totals 13 residues. The V gene's germline CDR1 is SNHLY and CDR2 FYNNEI. In nucleotides, the CDR3 is TGTGCCAGCAGTGAAGCGCTGGGGGACAGGGGGTACTTC. Translating it yields CASSEALGDRGYF.

The chain uses TRBV11-2 and TRBJ2-1, with TRBD2 as a possible D gene (5 bases). Per germline, CDR1 SGHAT and CDR2 FQNNGV. The CDR3 runs 18 residues. The V end was cut by 1 base, the J end by 8 bases, with 24 bases between. The CDR3 DNA reads as TGTGCCAGCAGCTTAGCGTCCCAAGGGAGCCTCCCTGGGGATGAGCAGTTCTTC. Its protein is CASSLASQGSLPGDEQFF.

The V and J genes are TRBV7-3 and TRBJ1-1, with D hard to call. This CDR3 spans 14 amino acids. Germline CDR1 and CDR2: SGHTA and FQGTGA. V lost 5 bases to trimming and J lost 1 base, with 11 bases between them. The CDR3 DNA reads TGTGCCAGCAGCCCCGTCGCGGGGAACACTGAAGCTTTCTTT. Amino acids: CASSPVAGNTEAFF.

In the case of this clone: The same CDR3 arises from other DNA sequences in this sample as well. The rearrangement links TRBV19 to TRBJ1-1; tentative D call: TRBD1 (6 bases). This CDR3 has 14 amino acids. The V end lost 3 bases, the J end lost 0 bases, and 8 bases lay between the germline ends. The germline gives CDR1 LNHDA, CDR2 SQIVND (reference sequence). CDR3: CASSMGQVNTEAFF. CDR3 in DNA: TGTGCCAGTAGTATGGGACAAGTGAACACTGAAGCTTTCTTT. Together with reference TRBV19 and TRBJ1-1, the CDR3 gives the full variable domain: DGGITQSPKYLFRKEGQNVTLSCEQNLNHDAMYWYRQDPGQGLRLIYYSQIVNDFQKGDIAEGYSVSREKKESFPLTVTSAQKNPTAFYLCASSMGQVNTEAFFGQGTRLTVV.

The genes are TRBV5-5 and TRBJ2-2, with 10 nucleotides matching TRBD2. From germline, CDR1 is SGHKS and CDR2 YYEKEE (reference sequence). Losses at the gene ends were 4 bases for V and 0 bases for J; bases not matched to a gene: 6. The CDR3 extends over 17 amino acids. CDR3 DNA: TGTGCCAGCAGCCTTAGGACTAGCGGTACGAACACCGGGGAGCTGTTTTTT. The encoded protein is CASSLRTSGTNTGELFF.

The chain combines TRBV5-4 with TRBJ2-7, with 7 bases identical to TRBD1. The CDR3 totals 13 residues. Per the germline V gene, CDR1 is SGHNT and CDR2 is YYREEE (reference sequence). J was trimmed by 6 bases and V by 3 bases; bases with no gene match: 6. CDR3 coding DNA: TGTGCCAGCAGCTCCAAGGACAGGAGCGAGCAGTACTTC. It specifies CASSSKDRSEQYF.

CDR3 sequence: CASSRDTRTDTQYF. Here the CDR3 DNA reads TGTGCCAGCAGCAGGGACACCCGCACAGATACGCAGTATTTT. The gene calls are TRBV6-5 and TRBJ2-3, with D perhaps TRBD1 (6 bases). Looked up from germline, CDR1 is MNHEY and CDR2 is SVGAGI. The V end lost 6 bases, the J end lost 1 base, and 11 bases lay between the germline ends. This CDR3 spans 14 amino acids.

The chain combines TRBV7-9 with TRBJ2-3, with D perhaps matching TRBD2 (5 bases). This CDR3 comprises 13 residues. Germline CDR1 is SEHNR and CDR2 is FQNEAQ (reference sequence). V lost 4 bases and J 3 bases, leaving 8 bases between the germline ends. The CDR3 coding sequence is TGTGCCAGCAGCTCCAGCGGTACAGATACGCAGTATTTT. Its translation: CASSSSGTDTQYF.

V gene TRBV28 combines with J gene TRBJ2-3, with TRBD1 matching 8 bases. The CDR3 loop spans 14 amino acids. The J segment lost 0 bases and the V segment lost 7 bases, leaving 3 bases of the junction unmatched. The germline V gene has CDR1 MDHEN and CDR2 SYDVKM. In DNA, the CDR3 is TGTGCCAGCACCGGACAGGGAAGCACAGATACGCAGTATTTT. Protein product: CASTGQGSTDTQYF.

This clone was counted a single time. V usage is TRBV5-4 and J usage is TRBJ2-7, with 10 bases fitting TRBD2. The CDR3 has 15 amino acids. Germline V lookup: CDR1 SGHNT, CDR2 YYREEE (reference sequence). After removal of 4 bases from V and 3 bases from J, the junction contained 7 bases not matched to a gene. The CDR3 DNA follows: TGTGCCAGCAGCCAAACTAGCGGGATGGGCTACGAGCAGTACTTC. Translated, it gives CASSQTSGMGYEQYF.

The chain joins TRBV5-1 to TRBJ1-5; 8 bases line up with TRBD1. There are 16 residues in the CDR3. Losses at the gene ends were 0 bases for V and 4 bases for J; bases not matched to a gene: 6. Germline V gene sequence: CDR1 SGHRS, CDR2 YFSETQ. The chain's CDR3 is CASSLGTGTFNQPQHF. In DNA, the CDR3 is TGCGCCAGCAGCTTGGGGACAGGGACTTTTAATCAGCCCCAGCATTTT.

The CDR3 spells CASLTVRGSGSSYEQYF. CDR3 in DNA: TGTGCCTCTCTAACCGTACGGGGTAGCGGGAGCTCCTACGAGCAGTACTTC. The J gene is TRBJ2-7, the V gene TRBV11-2, with TRBD2 matching 9 bases. This CDR3 region has 17 residues. Germline V lookup: CDR1 SGHAT, CDR2 FQNNGV. V trimming: 11 bases; J trimming: 0 bases; junction bases outside the gene matches: 17. Full variable domain (outside the CDR3, taken from reference TRBV11-2 and TRBJ2-7): EAGVAQSPRYKIIEKRQSVAFWCNPISGHATLYWYQQILGQGPKLLIQFQNNGVVDDSQLPKDRFSAERLKGVDSTLKIQPAKLEDSAVYLCASLTVRGSGSSYEQYFGPGTRLTVT.

The chain links TRBV2 to TRBJ1-2; D remains unclear. CDR1 and CDR2 from the germline V gene are SNHLY and FYNNEI. The CDR3 contains 12 residues. Trimming removed 7 bases from V and 7 bases from J, with 13 bases in between. CDR3 coding DNA: TGTGCCAGCACGTTTCAGGAGGGTGGCTACACCTTC. Protein sequence: CASTFQEGGYTF. Full variable domain (outside the CDR3, taken from reference TRBV2 and TRBJ1-2): EPEVTQTPSHQVTQMGQEVILRCVPISNHLYFYWYRQILGQKVEFLVSFYNNEISEKSEIFDDQFSVERPDGSNFTLKIRSTKLEDSAMYFCASTFQEGGYTFGSGTRLTVV.

The chain combines TRBV5-6 with TRBJ2-7; D perhaps matches TRBD2 (7 bases). CDR3 length equals 15 residues. The germline gives CDR1 SGHDT, CDR2 YYEEEE. Trimming removed 3 bases from V and 0 bases from J, with 13 bases in between. CDR3 DNA sequence: TGTGCCAGCAGCTCGGCGGGGGCTAGCTCCTACGAGCAGTACTTC. Protein product: CASSSAGASSYEQYF.

Notes on this clone: The junction and the germline gene differ at one end; a read error may be behind it. The chain couples TRBV7-7 to TRBJ1-5; 9 bases agree with TRBD1. Per the germline V gene, CDR1 is SSHAT and CDR2 is FNYEAQ (reference sequence). The CDR3 runs 17 residues. The CDR3 DNA reads as TGTGCTAGCAGCTTTACCGGGACAGGGCCTAGCAATCAGCCCCAGCATTTT. Residues: CASSFTGTGPSNQPQHF. Supplemented by reference TRBV7-7 and TRBJ1-5, the full variable domain reads GAGVSQSPRYKVTKRGQDVTLRCDPISSHATLYWYQQALGQGPEFLTYFNYEAQPDKSGLPSDRFSAERPEGSISTLTIQRTEQRDSAMYRCASSFTGTGPSNQPQHFGDGTRLSIL.

This chain connects TRBV10-1 to TRBJ2-5; no clear D gene. Germline V CDR1 and CDR2: WNHNN, SYGVQD (reference sequence). CDR3 size: 12 residues. The V end lost 3 bases, the J end lost 5 bases, and 7 bases lay between the germline ends. CDR3 DNA sequence: TGCGCCAGCAGTGACAATGGCGAGACCCAGTACTTC. It translates to CASSDNGETQYF.